This T cell receptor beta chain was profiled in a study of shared clonotypes between healthy human individuals. Sequencing used immunoSEQ multiplex PCR; TCRdb keeps in-frame clones, though not all of them. The data hold about 2.3 million clones, with more than 85% observed a single time. With 6 bases removed from V and 5 bases from J, the gap between germline ends came to 13 bases. Germline V gene data show CDR1 as MRHNA and CDR2 as SNTAGT. The CDR3 is 14 residues long. The origin of this receptor is a man aged 18 to 30 in good health. Some clones in this sample may be carry-over from other donors' samples. The source material was naive CD4+ T cells from PBMCs. Stated subset: CD45RA+ positively selected. This chain joins TRBV6-4 and TRBJ2-2, with no clear D. The CDR3 nucleotides are TGTGCCAGCAGACATAATCTCCCGACCGGGGAGCTGTTTTTT. As protein: CASRHNLPTGELFF.